This T cell receptor (beta chain) derives from a study of T-cell reconstitution after alpha-beta-depleted transplantation in children. Preparation of the TCRbeta library used unique molecular identifiers. TCRdb reanalysed the PCR reads using MiXCR and keeps one entry per CDR3 protein. The sample lists approximately 240,000 distinct CDR3 sequences; about 9.6% were seen once. Germline values: CDR1 SGHTA, CDR2 FQGNSA. Trimming took off 2 bases at V and 2 bases at J, with 16 bases between the two ends. CDR3 size: 17 residues. The rearrangement uses TRBV7-2 and TRBJ1-3, with D perhaps TRBD1 (6 bases). This receptor was taken from a human donor who donated a stem cell graft to a child with SCID. This material consisted of PBMCs from the stem cell graft donor, taken from the stem cell graft. This CDR3 is CASSLWGQGQTGNTIYF. In DNA form, the CDR3 reads TGTGCCAGCAGCTTATGGGGGCAGGGGCAAACTGGAAACACCATATATTTT.